The rows below give T cell receptor beta chains drawn from one sample of a study of Graves' ophthalmopathy and Graves' hyperthyroidism. MiXCR, run by TCRdb on the multiplex PCR reads, gives a single entry per CDR3 protein. The sample holds 350,000 or so distinct CDR3 sequences, about a sixth seen once. Material: peripheral blood. The receptors come from an adult man with Graves' ophthalmopathy. The CDR3 runs from the conserved cysteine through the conserved F or W. Fields, in order: V gene, CDR3 protein.

TRBV4-2	CASSLRTDSYEQYF
TRBV2	CASSELDSINTGELFF
TRBV3-1	CASSQDRLSYEQYF
TRBV6-1	CASNQGGRAYEQYF
TRBV28	CASTPGGSWGTEAFF
TRBV19	CASSYRDNHLLQETQYF
TRBV7-9	CASSSLASNTGELFF
TRBV6-1	CASSDPIFLGGETQYF
TRBV4-1	CASSQDGTTYEQYF
TRBV20-1	CSASRLDSYEQYF
TRBV30	CACPGGLPLCEQYF
TRBV11-1	CASSIPGGGLYTGELFF
TRBV19	CASSIDRTRVTEAFF
TRBV11-2	CASSPRRTSYEQYF
TRBV28	CASSLGRTQAETQYF
TRBV11-2	CASSLESTRKYEQYF
TRBV6-1	CASRVDRAWATEAFF
TRBV6-2/TRBV6-3	CASSYVGVTNVLTF
TRBV6-2/TRBV6-3	CASSYPRGSYEQYF
TRBV30	CAWSVTSGNEQYF
TRBV20-1	CSAESWEQGASSPYEQYF
TRBV5-1	CASSLVGQGEAYEQYF
TRBV30	CAWARRQQETQYF
TRBV4-1	CASTSTAAGGRETQYF
TRBV6-5	CASSPPRGGYTGELFF
TRBV30	CAWSAAGQVNTGELFF
TRBV6-2/TRBV6-3	CASRSGGGDYEQYF
TRBV28	CASSPYSGTPEQYF
TRBV4-2	CASSQSRGGNYGYTF
TRBV4-2	CASSQEEGWQPQHF
TRBV20-1	CSAPGQGQETQYF
TRBV6-5	CASSYETPSSSYGYTF
TRBV29-1	CSATAQGDQETQYF
TRBV12-3/TRBV12-4	CASSLYSRPEAFF
TRBV12-3/TRBV12-4	CASSLGRRQGRYEQYF
TRBV5-1	CASSPRDSLNTGELFF
TRBV11-1	CASSLTGYSYEQYF
TRBV6-1	CASSLASNEQYF
TRBV30	CAWEPGLGNPGTQYF
TRBV20-1	CSARGDSYEQYF
TRBV30	CAWRPGRRSTEAFF
TRBV3-1	CASSQRDRGPQNYGYTF
TRBV10-1	CASSESSQATDTQYF
TRBV5-1	CASSLGGSGPSYEQYF